This T cell receptor (beta chain) was documented in a study of cytomegalovirus exposure and HLA in healthy donors. On the study more broadly: Assignment to the Caucasian-associated ancestry cluster applied to around 82% of the approximately 400 genotyped donors. Broader study findings: CMV serostatus was the sole immune exposure data available.

The PCR employed 60 Vbeta primers together with 13 Jbeta primers. The method was immunoSEQ multiplex PCR; TCRdb's version includes in-frame clones alone and lacks a portion of them. The table records approximately 260,000 clones, just under 85% of them present only once. CDR1 is SGHNT and CDR2 is YYREEE in the germline V gene (reference sequence). The CDR3 is 14 residues long. Trimming left V 4 bases short and J 1 base short, with 12 bases between. This clone was seen only once. Antigen unknown. Distinct nucleotide sequences in the sample also encode this CDR3. V is TRBV5-4 and J is TRBJ2-7; D may be TRBD1 (6 bases). The clonotype originates from a woman in her 40s in good health and CMV-seropositive. Input material: PBMCs. CDR3 nucleotide sequence: TGTGCCAGCAGCCCCAAAGGGGGTTCCTACGAGCAGTACTTC. Its translation: CASSPKGGSYEQYF.